The 28 T cell receptor beta chains presented below share a single source sample, sequenced in a study of OX40 agonist ivuxolimab in advanced cancers. Produced via immunoSEQ multiplex PCR; TCRdb's table is partial and in-frame only. The sample consists of around 20,000 clones, 90% of them appearing once. Sequencing used CD4+ or CD8+ T cells sorted from blood, obtained in a trial of the OX40 agonist ivuxolimab. Receptors were obtained from an adult with an advanced solid tumor such as melanoma, head and neck, liver or kidney cancer.

The chain combines TRBV4-3 with TRBJ1-1, with a possible D match to TRBD1 (5 bases). Trimming removed 0 bases from V and 3 bases from J, with 14 bases in between. The CDR3 runs to 16 residues. The germline V gene encodes CDR1 LGHNA and CDR2 YSLEER. The CDR3: CASSQDWGGLDTEAFF. CDR3 DNA: TGCGCCAGCAGCCAAGATTGGGGGGGTTTGGACACTGAAGCTTTCTTT.

The rearrangement uses TRBV5-5 and TRBJ1-2; 7 bases are shared with TRBD1. The CDR3 covers 13 residues. CDR1 SGHKS and CDR2 YYEKEE come from the germline V gene (reference sequence). With 5 bases clipped from V and 8 bases from J, the junction kept 9 bases outside the gene matches. For the CDR3, the DNA is TGTGCCAGCAGAAACCAGGGGGGAGACGGCTACACCTTC. Its translation: CASRNQGGDGYTF.

The rearrangement uses TRBV5-4 and TRBJ2-7, with D perhaps being TRBD1 or TRBD2 (6 bases each). The CDR3 extends over 14 amino acids. From germline, CDR1 is SGHNT and CDR2 YYREEE (reference sequence). V lost 0 bases and J 3 bases, leaving 10 bases between the germline ends. The CDR3: CASSLEGGYYEQYF. The CDR3 bases are TGTGCCAGCAGCTTGGAGGGGGGCTACTACGAGCAGTACTTC.

V gene TRBV14 combines with J gene TRBJ2-2, with D hard to call. The CDR3 has 11 amino acids. The germline gives CDR1 SGHDN, CDR2 FVKESK. Trimming left V 2 bases short and J 7 bases short, with 2 bases between. CDR3 sequence (DNA): TGTGCCAGCAGCCAATACGGGGAGCTGTTTTTT. This codes for CASSQYGELFF.

The V call is TRBV19, the J call TRBJ2-7, with 9 bases that match TRBD2. The junction had 6 bases not matched to a gene; V was cut back by 5 bases and J by 4 bases. This CDR3 is built from 14 residues. Germline loops: CDR1 LNHDA, CDR2 SQIVND (reference sequence). The CDR3 DNA is TGTGCCAGTAGTTTCTCGACTAGCGGATACGAGCAGTACTTC. It encodes CASSFSTSGYEQYF.

This clone is a singleton in its sample. V and J are TRBV5-1 and TRBJ2-7, with unresolved D. V lost 5 bases, J lost 2 bases, and 5 bases lay in between. CDR3 length: 11 residues. Germline V gives CDR1 SGHRS, CDR2 YFSETQ. This CDR3 reads CASSCPYEQYF. The CDR3 DNA sequence: TGCGCCAGCAGTTGCCCCTACGAGCAGTACTTC.

CDR3 protein: CASKGGGRGDQETQYF. In DNA, the CDR3 is TGTGCCAGCAAAGGAGGCGGGAGGGGAGACCAAGAGACCCAGTACTTC. The chain uses TRBV21-1 and TRBJ2-5; the table gives TRBD2 as D, unverified against the DNA. TRBV21-1 is a pseudogene locus. The CDR3 runs to 16 residues.

The CDR3 DNA is TGTGCCAGCAGCTCGGGACTAGCGAAGACCTACGAGCAGTACTTC. Translated: CASSSGLAKTYEQYF. The rearrangement joins TRBV11-2 to TRBJ2-7; TRBD2 agrees at 10 bases. This CDR3 contains 15 residues. Germline V gene lookup returns CDR1 SGHAT and CDR2 FQNNGV. Unmatched junction bases numbered 5, after V lost 4 bases and J lost 2 bases.

The genes are TRBV18 and TRBJ2-1; 7 bases agree with TRBD2. J lost 0 bases, V lost 6 bases, and 5 bases had no gene match. CDR3 length: 15 residues. Looked up from germline, CDR1 is KGHSH and CDR2 is LQKENI. The CDR3 DNA sequence: TGTGCCAGCTCGAAAGCGGGGCACTCCTACAATGAGCAGTTCTTC. It specifies CASSKAGHSYNEQFF.

The V call is TRBV28, the J call TRBJ2-7; 10 bases line up with TRBD2. CDR1 and CDR2 (germline): MDHEN, SYDVKM. Losses at the gene ends were 3 bases for V and 2 bases for J; bases not matched to a gene: 10. This CDR3 comprises 17 residues. CDR3 nucleotide sequence: TGTGCCAGCAGTTTTCAGATCGGCCTAGCGGGAGCCTACGAGCAGTACTTC. Its protein is CASSFQIGLAGAYEQYF.

CDR3 sequence: CASSPEGDTNAYEQYF. The CDR3 bases are TGTGCCAGCAGCCCCGAGGGGGACACTAATGCCTACGAGCAGTACTTC. This chain joins TRBV9 and TRBJ2-7; D may be TRBD1 (6 bases). The CDR3 has 16 residues. V was shortened by 4 bases and J by 2 bases, with 19 bases between the two germline ends. Germline assignment: CDR1 SGDLS and CDR2 YYNGEE.

This chain connects TRBV7-9 to TRBJ2-5, with D perhaps TRBD2 (6 bases). The CDR3 runs to 14 residues. Trimming removed 5 bases at V and 2 bases at J, with 12 bases between. CDR1 and CDR2 from the germline V gene are SEHNR and FQNEAQ (reference sequence). CDR3 region: CASSPPAGQETQYF. CDR3 sequence (DNA): TGTGCCAGCAGCCCACCGGCGGGGCAAGAGACCCAGTACTTC.

The chain carries TRBV19 and TRBJ2-1; D not certain. Trimming pared 8 bases from V and 0 bases from J, leaving 11 bases between. There are 14 residues in the CDR3. Germline V CDR1 and CDR2: LNHDA, SQIVND (reference sequence). CDR3 sequence reads: CASETTYSYNEQFF. CDR3 nucleotides: TGTGCCAGTGAAACAACTTACTCCTACAATGAGCAGTTCTTC. The full variable domain, completed using reference TRBV19 and TRBJ2-1, is DGGITQSPKYLFRKEGQNVTLSCEQNLNHDAMYWYRQDPGQGLRLIYYSQIVNDFQKGDIAEGYSVSREKKESFPLTVTSAQKNPTAFYLCASETTYSYNEQFFGPGTRLTVL.

The chain joins TRBV25-1 to TRBJ2-7; 10 bases agree with TRBD2. Losses at the gene ends were 0 bases for V and 6 bases for J; bases not matched to a gene: 2. This CDR3 comprises 14 residues. Germline V CDR1 and CDR2: MGHDK, SYGVNS. The CDR3 sequence is CASSEYIAGGEQYF. CDR3 DNA sequence: TGTGCCAGCAGTGAATATATAGCGGGAGGCGAGCAGTACTTC.

This clone is categorized as medium-sized. This chain joins TRBV28 and TRBJ1-5; no clear D. The ends were cut back, 7 bases at V and 4 bases at J, with 8 bases in the middle. CDR1 and CDR2 (germline): MDHEN, SYDVKM. The CDR3 is 12 residues long. The CDR3 nucleotides are TGTGCCAGCACAAGGAGGAATCAGCCCCAGCATTTT. This encodes CASTRRNQPQHF.

The rearrangement links TRBV11-1 to TRBJ2-3; TRBD2 is a possible D gene (6 bases). From germline, CDR1 is SGHAT and CDR2 FQDESV (reference sequence). This CDR3 is built from 13 residues. V lost 5 bases and J 3 bases, leaving 9 bases between the germline ends. The CDR3 is CASSIGLTDTQYF. The CDR3 DNA sequence: TGTGCCAGCAGCATCGGACTAACAGATACGCAGTATTTT.

V is TRBV4-3 and J is TRBJ2-7; the D is unclear. Trimming removed 6 bases at V and 0 bases at J, with 24 bases between. Per the germline V gene, CDR1 is LGHNA and CDR2 is YSLEER. This CDR3 comprises 18 residues. CDR3 sequence (DNA): TGCGCCAGCAGTAACGTTGTGGGTGGATGGGTGAGCTCCTACGAGCAGTACTTC. This gives the protein CASSNVVGGWVSSYEQYF.

The chain employs TRBV19 and TRBJ1-1; 9 bases are shared with TRBD1. The CDR3 runs 15 residues. Germline V gene sequence: CDR1 LNHDA, CDR2 SQIVND (reference sequence). The V gene end was trimmed by 4 bases and the J gene end by 4 bases; junction bases not matched to a gene: 7. The CDR3 DNA reads as TGTGCCAGTAGTAGAGGACAGGGGTTCGCCACTGAAGCTTTCTTT. Its translation: CASSRGQGFATEAFF.

CDR3 sequence: CASSLMTSGSIEQFF. In DNA form, the CDR3 reads TGTGCCAGCAGCTTAATGACTAGCGGGAGTATTGAGCAGTTCTTC. The chain links TRBV7-9 to TRBJ2-1, with TRBD2 matching 12 bases. The CDR3 has 15 residues. V was clipped by 2 bases and J by 9 bases; unmatched bases: 5. Germline CDR1 is SEHNR and CDR2 is FQNEAQ (reference sequence).

The chain is built from TRBV29-1 and TRBJ2-1, with 9 nucleotides matching TRBD2. The trim removed 4 bases at V and 5 bases at J, leaving 6 bases unmatched. The CDR3 loop spans 14 amino acids. Looked up from germline, CDR1 is SQVTM and CDR2 is ANQGSEA. CDR3: CSVGQLAGHNEQFF. The DNA for the CDR3 is TGCAGCGTTGGTCAACTAGCGGGCCACAATGAGCAGTTCTTC.

The chain carries TRBV28 and TRBJ2-1; D may be TRBD2 (6 bases). Trimming took off 2 bases at V and 4 bases at J, with 18 bases between the two ends. CDR3 size: 17 residues. CDR1 is MDHEN and CDR2 is SYDVKM in the germline V gene. CDR3 loop: CASSLLLSTGEYNEQFF. In DNA form, the CDR3 reads TGTGCCAGCAGTTTACTCCTCTCGACGGGGGAATACAATGAGCAGTTCTTC.

This clone appeared a single time. J is TRBJ1-5 and V is TRBV27; D gene ambiguous. Trimming took 5 bases from V and 3 from J, leaving 5 bases between them. Germline V gene data show CDR1 as MNHEY and CDR2 as SMNVEV (reference sequence). The CDR3 loop spans 12 amino acids. The CDR3 DNA is TGTGCCAGCAGTCCCCTCAATCAGCCCCAGCATTTT. It specifies CASSPLNQPQHF.

The chain joins TRBV6-5 to TRBJ1-1, with TRBD1 identical over 8 bases. Germline CDR1 is MNHEY and CDR2 is SVGAGI. J gave up 0 bases and V 2 bases, and 5 bases lay outside the gene matches. The CDR3 is made up of 16 amino acids. CDR3 amino acids: CASSYAGGGVNTEAFF. CDR3 nucleotides: TGTGCCAGCAGTTACGCAGGGGGCGGTGTGAACACTGAAGCTTTCTTT.

The chain is built from TRBV10-3 and TRBJ2-2; tentatively, D is TRBD1 (6 bases). Trimming took 7 bases from V and 1 from J, leaving 10 bases between them. The V gene's germline CDR1 is ENHRY and CDR2 SYGVKD. The CDR3 loop spans 14 amino acids. The CDR3 sequence is CAIKEGQNTGELFF. In DNA form, the CDR3 reads TGTGCCATCAAAGAGGGACAGAACACCGGGGAGCTGTTTTTT.

The chain combines TRBV5-6 with TRBJ1-6; possible D gene TRBD1, 6 bases. The CDR3 spans 14 residues. Between the trimmed V and J ends, which lost 2 bases and 4 bases, there was a span of 7 bases. CDR1 and CDR2 (germline): SGHDT, YYEEEE. The CDR3 nucleotides read TGTGCCAGCAGCTTCGGGACATATAATTCACCCCTCCACTTT. Translated, it gives CASSFGTYNSPLHF.

This clone was detected once. This chain links TRBV4-3 with TRBJ1-1, with 8 bases identical to TRBD1. Trimming at V came to 0 bases and at J to 4 bases, leaving 10 bases not matched to a gene. This CDR3 is built from 17 residues. Germline V CDR1 and CDR2: LGHNA, YSLEER. CDR3: CASSQDVTGVLSTEAFF. CDR3 DNA: TGCGCCAGCAGCCAAGATGTGACAGGGGTGTTAAGCACTGAAGCTTTCTTT.

This sequence joins TRBV6-5 and TRBJ2-7; perhaps TRBD2 as D (7 bases). The germline V gene has CDR1 MNHEY and CDR2 SVGAGI. The CDR3 has 15 residues. V lost 5 bases and J 3 bases, leaving 17 bases between the germline ends. The CDR3 DNA reads as TGTGCCAGCAGTCCGCGGGGGCTATTAAGCTACGAGCAGTACTTC. Its translation is CASSPRGLLSYEQYF.

This chain joins TRBV4-1 and TRBJ2-1; D unclear. The CDR3 totals 14 residues. Germline V gene data show CDR1 as MGHRA and CDR2 as YSYEKL. V was clipped by 0 bases and J by 7 bases, with 10 bases between them. This CDR3 reads CASSQDRGVNEQFF. The CDR3 nucleotides read TGCGCCAGCAGCCAAGATCGTGGGGTTAATGAGCAGTTCTTC.